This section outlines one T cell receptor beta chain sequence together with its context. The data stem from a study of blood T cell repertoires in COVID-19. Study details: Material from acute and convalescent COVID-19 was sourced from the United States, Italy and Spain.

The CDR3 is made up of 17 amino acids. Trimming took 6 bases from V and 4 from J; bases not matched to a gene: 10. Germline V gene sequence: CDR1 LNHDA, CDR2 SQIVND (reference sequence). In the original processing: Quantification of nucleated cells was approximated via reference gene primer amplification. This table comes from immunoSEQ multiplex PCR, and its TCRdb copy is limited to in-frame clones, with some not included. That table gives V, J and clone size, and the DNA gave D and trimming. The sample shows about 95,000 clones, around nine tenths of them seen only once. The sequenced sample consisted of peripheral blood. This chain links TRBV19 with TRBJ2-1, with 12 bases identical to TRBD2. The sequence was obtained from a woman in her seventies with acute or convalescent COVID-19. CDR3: CASRLAGGNPIYNEQFF. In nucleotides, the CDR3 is TGTGCCAGTAGACTAGCGGGAGGAAACCCTATATACAATGAGCAGTTCTTC.